The text below deals with one T cell receptor beta chain. The ends lost 5 bases at V and 4 bases at J; junction bases unmatched: 11. Germline V gene data show CDR1 as SGHNT and CDR2 as YENEEA. The CDR3 is 16 amino acids. The source of the sample is a study of cytomegalovirus exposure and HLA in healthy donors. PCR used 60 Vbeta primers and 13 Jbeta primers. Sequenced by immunoSEQ multiplex PCR; TCRdb stores in-frame clones only, minus some. The sample comprises 100,000 to 150,000 clones, around 78% of which are singletons, and 4% to 5.5% rests with the top ten. Sequenced material: PBMCs. The clonotype comes from a man aged 60 to 69 in good health and CMV-seropositive. V and J are TRBV11-3 and TRBJ2-1, with 7 nucleotides matching TRBD2. Here the CDR3 reads CASSLGFGGGYNEQFF. For the CDR3, the DNA is TGTGCCAGCAGCCTTGGGTTTGGCGGGGGTTACAATGAGCAGTTCTTC.